Sequencing of this T cell receptor (beta chain) was carried out in a study of shared clonotypes between healthy human individuals. On the study more broadly: Three CD4 naive, three CD4 memory, two CD8 naive and one CD8 memory plate were used per donor. Study-wide findings and caveats: Clonotype sharing levels among donors were expected to vary with sequencing depth. Despite large depth, sorted-subset datasets appeared incompletely sequenced.

Naive CD8 isolation took CD45RO-negative cells positively selected for CCR7 and excluded terminally differentiated effector memory CD45RA+ cells. The data were produced by immunoSEQ multiplex PCR, yet TCRdb's version contains in-frame clones alone and is incomplete. The table records about 2.1 million clones, 93% of them present only once. Concerning this clone: The antigen remains undetermined.

Germline assignment: CDR1 LNHDA and CDR2 SQIVND (reference sequence). V gave up 8 bases and J gave up 4 bases; unmatched junction bases: 7. The CDR3 is made up of 13 amino acids. This clonotype was sampled from a man aged 18 to 30 in good health. Some clones in this sample may be carry-over from other donors' samples. This chain connects TRBV19 to TRBJ2-7; 8 nucleotides align to TRBD1. Material: naive CD8+ T cells from PBMCs. The CDR3, as DNA: TGTGCCAGTCCGGGACAGGAATTTTACGAGCAGTACTTC. This translates into CASPGQEFYEQYF.